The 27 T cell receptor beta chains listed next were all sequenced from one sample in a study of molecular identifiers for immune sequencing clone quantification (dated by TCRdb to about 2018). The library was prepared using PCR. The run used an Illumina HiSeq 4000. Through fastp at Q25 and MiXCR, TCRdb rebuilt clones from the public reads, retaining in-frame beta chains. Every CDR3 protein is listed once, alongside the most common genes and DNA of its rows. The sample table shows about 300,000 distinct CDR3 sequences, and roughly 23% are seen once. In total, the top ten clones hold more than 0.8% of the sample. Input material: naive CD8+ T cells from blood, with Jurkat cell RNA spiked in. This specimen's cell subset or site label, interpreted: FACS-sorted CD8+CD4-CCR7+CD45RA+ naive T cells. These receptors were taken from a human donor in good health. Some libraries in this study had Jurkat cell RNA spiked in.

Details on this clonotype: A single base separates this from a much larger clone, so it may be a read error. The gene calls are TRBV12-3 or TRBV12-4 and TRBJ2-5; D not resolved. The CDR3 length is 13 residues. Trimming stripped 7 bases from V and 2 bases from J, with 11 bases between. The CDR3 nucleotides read TGTGCCAGCACCCGAGTGGGTCAAGAGACCCAGTACTTC. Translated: CASTRVGQETQYF.

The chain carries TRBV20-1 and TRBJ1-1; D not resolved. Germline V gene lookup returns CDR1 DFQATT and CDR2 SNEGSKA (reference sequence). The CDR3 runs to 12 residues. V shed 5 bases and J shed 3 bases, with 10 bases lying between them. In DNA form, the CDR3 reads TGCAGTGCTTATGATGATTACACTGAAGCTTTCTTT. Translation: CSAYDDYTEAFF.

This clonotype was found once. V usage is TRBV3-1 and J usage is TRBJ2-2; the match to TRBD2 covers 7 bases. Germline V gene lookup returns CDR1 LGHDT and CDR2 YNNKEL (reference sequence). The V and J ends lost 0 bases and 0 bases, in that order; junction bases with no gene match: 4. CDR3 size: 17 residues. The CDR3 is CASSQEGLAANTGELFF. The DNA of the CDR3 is TGTGCCAGCAGCCAAGAGGGTCTAGCGGCGAACACCGGGGAGCTGTTTTTT.

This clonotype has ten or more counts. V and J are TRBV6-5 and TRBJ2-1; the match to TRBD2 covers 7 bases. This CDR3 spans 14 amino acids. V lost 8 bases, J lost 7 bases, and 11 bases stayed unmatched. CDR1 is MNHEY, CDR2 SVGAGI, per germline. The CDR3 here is CASSYWGGVNEQFF. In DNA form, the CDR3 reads TGTGCCAGCTCCTATTGGGGGGGTGTAAATGAGCAGTTCTTC.

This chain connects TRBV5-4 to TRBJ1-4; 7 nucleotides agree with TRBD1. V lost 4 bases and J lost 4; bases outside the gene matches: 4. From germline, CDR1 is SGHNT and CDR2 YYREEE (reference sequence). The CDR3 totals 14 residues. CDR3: CASSEDRNNEKLFF. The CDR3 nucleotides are TGTGCCAGCAGCGAGGACAGGAATAATGAAAAACTGTTTTTT.

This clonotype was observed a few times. The CDR3 loop is CASSQGNSPSSGNTIYF. The CDR3, as DNA: TGCGCCAGCAGCCAAGGTAACAGCCCGAGCTCTGGAAACACCATATATTTT. V and J are TRBV4-3 and TRBJ1-3; D is ambiguous. V shed 1 base and J shed 0 bases, with 13 bases lying between them. This CDR3 has 17 amino acids. Germline assignment: CDR1 LGHNA and CDR2 YSLEER.

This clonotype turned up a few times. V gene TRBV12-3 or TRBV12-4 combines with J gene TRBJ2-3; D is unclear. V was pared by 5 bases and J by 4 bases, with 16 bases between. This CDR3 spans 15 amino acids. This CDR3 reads CASSPRVAVADTQYF. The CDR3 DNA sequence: TGTGCCAGCAGTCCCCGGGTGGCGGTGGCAGATACGCAGTATTTT.

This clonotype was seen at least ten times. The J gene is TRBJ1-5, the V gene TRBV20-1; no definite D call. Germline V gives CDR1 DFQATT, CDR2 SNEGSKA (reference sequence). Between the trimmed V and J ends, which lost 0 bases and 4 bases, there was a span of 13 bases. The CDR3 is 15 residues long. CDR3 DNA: TGCAGTGCTAGAGATAAAGGCCTACTAAATCAGCCCCAGCATTTT. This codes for CSARDKGLLNQPQHF.

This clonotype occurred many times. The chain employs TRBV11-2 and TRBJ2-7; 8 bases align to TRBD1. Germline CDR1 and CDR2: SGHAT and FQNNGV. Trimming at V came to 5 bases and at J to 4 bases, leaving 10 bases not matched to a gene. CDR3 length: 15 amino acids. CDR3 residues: CASSNVRDRPYEQYF. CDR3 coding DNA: TGTGCCAGCAGCAATGTCCGGGACAGGCCGTACGAGCAGTACTTC.

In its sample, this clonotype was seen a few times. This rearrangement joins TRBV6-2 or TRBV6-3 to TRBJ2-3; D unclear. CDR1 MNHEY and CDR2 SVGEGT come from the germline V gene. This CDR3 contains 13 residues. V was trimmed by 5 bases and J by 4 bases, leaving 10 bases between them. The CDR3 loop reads CASSAHEADTQYF. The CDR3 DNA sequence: TGTGCCAGCAGTGCCCATGAGGCAGATACGCAGTATTTT.

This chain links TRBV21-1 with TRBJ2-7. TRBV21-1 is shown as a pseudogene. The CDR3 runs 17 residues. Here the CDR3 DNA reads TGTGCCGGCAGCAAAGCGCTTTGGAGGAGCAGTGGTGGGGAGCAGTACTTC. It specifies CAGSKALWRSSGGEQYF.

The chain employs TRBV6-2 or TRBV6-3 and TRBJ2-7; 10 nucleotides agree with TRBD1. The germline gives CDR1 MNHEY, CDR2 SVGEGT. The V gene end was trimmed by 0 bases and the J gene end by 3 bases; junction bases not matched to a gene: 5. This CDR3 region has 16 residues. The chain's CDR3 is CASSYSMWTGGYEQYF. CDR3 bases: TGTGCCAGCAGTTACTCTATGTGGACAGGGGGCTACGAGCAGTACTTC.

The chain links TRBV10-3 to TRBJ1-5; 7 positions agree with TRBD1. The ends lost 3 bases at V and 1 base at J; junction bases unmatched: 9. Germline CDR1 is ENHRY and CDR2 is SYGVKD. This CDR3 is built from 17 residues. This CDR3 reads CAISEWALTGSNQPQHF. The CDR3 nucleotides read TGTGCCATCAGTGAATGGGCCTTGACAGGGAGCAATCAGCCCCAGCATTTT.

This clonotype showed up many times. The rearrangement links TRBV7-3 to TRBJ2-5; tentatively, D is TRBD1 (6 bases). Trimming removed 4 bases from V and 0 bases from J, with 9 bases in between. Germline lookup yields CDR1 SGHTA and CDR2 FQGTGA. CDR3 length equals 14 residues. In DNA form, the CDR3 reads TGTGCCAGCAGCTCCACAGGGAACCAAGAGACCCAGTACTTC. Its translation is CASSSTGNQETQYF.

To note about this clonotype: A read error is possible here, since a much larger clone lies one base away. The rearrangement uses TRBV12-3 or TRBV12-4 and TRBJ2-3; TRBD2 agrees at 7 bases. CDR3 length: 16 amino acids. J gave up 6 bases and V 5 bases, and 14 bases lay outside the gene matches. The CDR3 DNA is TGTGCCAGCAGTAGGGGCTTGGGGGGGGGGTTGGATACGCAGTATTTT. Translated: CASSRGLGGGLDTQYF.

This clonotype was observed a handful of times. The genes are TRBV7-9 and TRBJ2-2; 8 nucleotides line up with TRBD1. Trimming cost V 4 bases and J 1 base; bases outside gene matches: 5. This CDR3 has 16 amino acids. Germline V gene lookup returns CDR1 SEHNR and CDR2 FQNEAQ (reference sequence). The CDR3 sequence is CASSSAGTGNTGELFF. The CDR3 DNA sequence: TGTGCCAGCAGCTCCGCCGGGACAGGGAACACCGGGGAGCTGTTTTTT.

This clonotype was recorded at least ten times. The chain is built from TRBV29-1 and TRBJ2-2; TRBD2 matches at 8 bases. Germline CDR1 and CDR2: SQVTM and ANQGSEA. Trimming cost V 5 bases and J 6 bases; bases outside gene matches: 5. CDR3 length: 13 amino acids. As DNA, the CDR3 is TGCAGCGTTTATGGCGGGAGGCCCGGGGAGCTGTTTTTT. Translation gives CSVYGGRPGELFF.

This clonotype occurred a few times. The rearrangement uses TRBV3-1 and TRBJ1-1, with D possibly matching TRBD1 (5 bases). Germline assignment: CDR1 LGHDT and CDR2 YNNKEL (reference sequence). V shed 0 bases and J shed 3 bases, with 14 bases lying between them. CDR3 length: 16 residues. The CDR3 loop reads CASSQDLRGSYTEAFF. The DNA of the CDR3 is TGTGCCAGCAGCCAAGATCTGCGGGGGAGCTACACTGAAGCTTTCTTT.

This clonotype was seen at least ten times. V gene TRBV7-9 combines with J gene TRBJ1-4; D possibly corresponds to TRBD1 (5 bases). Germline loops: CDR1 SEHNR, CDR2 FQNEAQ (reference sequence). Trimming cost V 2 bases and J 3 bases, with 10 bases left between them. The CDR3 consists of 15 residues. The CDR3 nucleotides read TGTGCCAGCAGCTTACCCGGGGGATCTAATGAAAAACTGTTTTTT. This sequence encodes CASSLPGGSNEKLFF.

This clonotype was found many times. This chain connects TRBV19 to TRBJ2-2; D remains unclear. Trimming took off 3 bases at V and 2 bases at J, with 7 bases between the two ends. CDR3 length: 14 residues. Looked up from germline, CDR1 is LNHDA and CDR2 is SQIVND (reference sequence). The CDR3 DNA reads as TGTGCCAGTAGTATGGGCCACAACACCGGGGAGCTGTTTTTT. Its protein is CASSMGHNTGELFF.

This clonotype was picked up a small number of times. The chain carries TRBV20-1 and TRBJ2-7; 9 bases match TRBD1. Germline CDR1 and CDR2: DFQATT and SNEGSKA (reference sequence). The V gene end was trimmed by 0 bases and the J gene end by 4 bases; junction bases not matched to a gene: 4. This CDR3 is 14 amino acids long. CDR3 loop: CSARDEQGAYEQYF. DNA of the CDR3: TGCAGTGCTAGAGATGAACAGGGGGCTTACGAGCAGTACTTC.

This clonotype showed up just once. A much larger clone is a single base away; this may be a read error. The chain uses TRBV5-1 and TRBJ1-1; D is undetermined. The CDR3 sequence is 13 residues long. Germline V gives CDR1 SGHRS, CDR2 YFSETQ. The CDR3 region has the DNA TGCGCCAGCAGCCAAACATTGAACGCTGAAGCTTTCTTT. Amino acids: CASSQTLNAEAFF.

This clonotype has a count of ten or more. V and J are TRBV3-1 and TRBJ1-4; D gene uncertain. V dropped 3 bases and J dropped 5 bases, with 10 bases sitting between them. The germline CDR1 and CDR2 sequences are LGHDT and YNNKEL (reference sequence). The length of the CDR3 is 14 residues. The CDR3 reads CASSQTLENEKLFF. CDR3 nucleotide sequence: TGTGCCAGCAGCCAGACCCTCGAAAATGAAAAACTGTTTTTT.

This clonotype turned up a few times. CDR3 sequence (DNA): TGTGCCACGAAACAGGGATCTGGTTCACCCCTCCACTTT. Its translation: CATKQGSGSPLHF. This chain links TRBV12-3 or TRBV12-4 with TRBJ1-6; weak D call: TRBD1 (6 bases). CDR3 length: 13 amino acids. V lost 10 bases and J lost 9, with 16 bases in between.

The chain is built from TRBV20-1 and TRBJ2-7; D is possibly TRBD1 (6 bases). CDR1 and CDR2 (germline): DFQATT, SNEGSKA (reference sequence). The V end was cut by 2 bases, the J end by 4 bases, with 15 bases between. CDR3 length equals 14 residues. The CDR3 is CSARPMVQGYEQYF. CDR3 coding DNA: TGCAGTGCTAGACCGATGGTACAGGGTTACGAGCAGTACTTC.

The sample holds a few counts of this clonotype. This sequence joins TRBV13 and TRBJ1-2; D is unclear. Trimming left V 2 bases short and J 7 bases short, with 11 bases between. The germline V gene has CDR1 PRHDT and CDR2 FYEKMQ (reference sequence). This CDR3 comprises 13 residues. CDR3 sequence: CASSLPSASGYTF. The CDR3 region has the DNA TGTGCCAGCAGCTTACCGAGTGCTAGTGGCTACACCTTC.

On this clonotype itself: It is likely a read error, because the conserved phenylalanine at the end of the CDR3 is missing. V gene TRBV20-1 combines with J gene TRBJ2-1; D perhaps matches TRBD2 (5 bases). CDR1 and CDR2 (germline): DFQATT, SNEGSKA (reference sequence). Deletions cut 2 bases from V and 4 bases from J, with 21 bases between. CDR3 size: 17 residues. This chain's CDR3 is CSARLSFGVSPYNEQFS. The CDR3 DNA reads TGCAGTGCTAGACTCTCTTTCGGGGTTTCACCTTACAATGAGCAGTTCTCC.